The source of this T cell receptor (beta chain) is a study of cytomegalovirus exposure and HLA in healthy donors. CDR3 length equals 16 residues. In the PCR, 60 Vbeta and 13 Jbeta primers were used. Method: immunoSEQ multiplex PCR; TCRdb's copy keeps in-frame clones and lacks some. Of over 140,000 clones in the sample, almost 85% are singletons; the top ten hold about 1.5%. Sequencing input: PBMCs. This receptor was obtained from a man younger than 45 in good health and CMV-seropositive. The chain carries TRBV21-1 and TRBJ2-7; the listed D gene, TRBD1, was not tested against the DNA. TRBV21-1 is a pseudogene. The chain's CDR3 is CASSKGNWTATYEQYF. CDR3 DNA sequence: TGTGCCAGCAGCAAAGGAAACTGGACAGCTACCTACGAGCAGTACTTC.